This TCR beta chain was captured in a study of OX40 agonist ivuxolimab in advanced cancers. TCRdb's table, derived via immunoSEQ multiplex PCR, lists solely in-frame clones and lacks some. Here the sample spans 41,000 or so clones, around 87% being singletons. Peripheral blood came from all dose cohorts at three timepoints. The CDR3 spans 14 residues. V gave up 4 bases and J gave up 5 bases, with 14 bases separating them. Looked up from germline, CDR1 is MNHNS and CDR2 is SASEGT. This receptor was taken from an adult with an advanced solid tumor such as melanoma, head and neck, liver or kidney cancer. The material was CD4+ or CD8+ T cells sorted from blood, obtained in a trial of the OX40 agonist ivuxolimab. The gene calls are TRBV6-1 and TRBJ1-1; D perhaps matches TRBD1 (6 bases). CDR3 region: CASSVRGARTEAFF. The CDR3, as DNA: TGTGCCAGCAGTGTGAGGGGGGCGCGAACTGAAGCTTTCTTT.